The rows below give T cell receptor beta chains drawn from one sample of a study of blood T cell repertoires in COVID-19. Repertoires were generated with immunoSEQ multiplex PCR, while TCRdb's copy carries only in-frame clones and drops some. Here the sample spans approximately 46,000 clones, 82% being singletons. The sequenced sample was peripheral blood. These receptors were collected from a woman between 65 and 79 years old with acute or convalescent COVID-19. The CDR3 runs from the conserved cysteine through the conserved F or W. A D gene is named only where the DNA matches it firmly. A clone size is listed for some rows: how often the clone was seen (once, few, many), or a class if it is expanded.

j_call: TRBJ1-6
d_call: NA
clone_size: NA
v_call: TRBV6-4
cdr3_aa: CASSERLNSPLHF
cdr3_nt: TGTGCCAGCAGTGAGCGTCTCAATTCACCCCTCCACTTT

j_call: TRBJ2-6
d_call: NA
clone_size: NA
v_call: TRBV11-3
cdr3_aa: CASSLAGSGANVLTF
cdr3_nt: TGTGCCAGCAGCTTAGCGGGGTCTGGGGCCAACGTCCTGACTTTC

j_call: TRBJ1-5
d_call: NA
clone_size: NA
v_call: TRBV28
cdr3_aa: CAILDRPNQPQHF
cdr3_nt: TGTGCCATCCTGGACAGACCCAATCAGCCCCAGCATTTT

j_call: TRBJ2-1
d_call: TRBD2
clone_size: few
v_call: TRBV2
cdr3_aa: CASMTSGRVEQFF
cdr3_nt: TGTGCCAGCATGACTAGCGGGAGGGTTGAGCAGTTCTTC

j_call: TRBJ1-4
d_call: TRBD1
clone_size: NA
v_call: TRBV30
cdr3_aa: CAWSFARQGEKLFF
cdr3_nt: TGTGCCTGGAGTTTTGCTCGACAGGGAGAAAAACTGTTTTTT

j_call: TRBJ1-2
d_call: NA
clone_size: NA
v_call: TRBV14
cdr3_aa: CASSQQTFPNYGYTF
cdr3_nt: TGTGCCAGCAGCCAGCAGACTTTCCCTAACTATGGCTACACCTTC

j_call: TRBJ2-2
d_call: NA
clone_size: NA
v_call: TRBV6-5
cdr3_aa: CASSWSGGTGELFF
cdr3_nt: TGTGCCAGCAGTTGGTCAGGGGGGACCGGGGAGCTGTTTTTT

j_call: TRBJ1-2
d_call: NA
clone_size: NA
v_call: TRBV28
cdr3_aa: CASGLRTPAHYGYTF
cdr3_nt: TGTGCCAGCGGGTTACGGACACCCGCCCACTATGGCTACACCTTC

j_call: TRBJ2-3
d_call: TRBD1
clone_size: NA
v_call: TRBV3-1/TRBV3-2
cdr3_aa: CASSAWTGGTDTQYF
cdr3_nt: TGTGCCAGCAGCGCATGGACAGGTGGCACAGATACGCAGTATTTT

j_call: TRBJ2-7
d_call: NA
clone_size: NA
v_call: TRBV7-9
cdr3_aa: CASSLAVAYEQYF
cdr3_nt: TGTGCCAGCAGCTTAGCGGTAGCCTACGAGCAGTACTTC

j_call: TRBJ2-3
d_call: NA
clone_size: NA
v_call: TRBV27
cdr3_aa: CASSLLNHRGIADTQYF
cdr3_nt: TGTGCCAGCAGTTTATTAAACCATAGGGGGATCGCAGATACGCAGTATTTT

j_call: TRBJ2-7
d_call: TRBD1
clone_size: medium-sized
v_call: TRBV27
cdr3_aa: CASSDYRQGYEQYF
cdr3_nt: TGTGCCAGCAGTGACTATCGACAGGGCTACGAGCAGTACTTC

j_call: TRBJ2-5
d_call: TRBD2
clone_size: few
v_call: TRBV3-1/TRBV3-2
cdr3_aa: CASSQLAGARETQYF
cdr3_nt: TGTGCCAGCAGCCAACTAGCGGGAGCTCGCGAGACCCAGTACTTC

j_call: TRBJ2-5
d_call: TRBD1
clone_size: NA
v_call: TRBV6-5
cdr3_aa: CASSQTGETQYF
cdr3_nt: TGTGCCAGCAGTCAGACAGGGGAGACCCAGTACTTC

j_call: TRBJ2-2
d_call: NA
clone_size: NA
v_call: TRBV3-1/TRBV3-2
cdr3_aa: CASSHSGTGELFF
cdr3_nt: TGTGCCAGCAGCCATAGCGGCACCGGGGAGCTGTTTTTT

j_call: TRBJ2-3
d_call: TRBD2
clone_size: NA
v_call: TRBV6-2/TRBV6-3
cdr3_aa: CASSYRLAGGPGWTDTQYF
cdr3_nt: TGTGCCAGCAGTTACAGGCTAGCGGGAGGGCCGGGGTGGACAGATACGCAGTATTTT

j_call: TRBJ2-5
d_call: TRBD2
clone_size: NA
v_call: TRBV15
cdr3_aa: CATSRVGTSGRRLQETQYF
cdr3_nt: TGTGCCACCAGCAGAGTTGGGACTAGCGGGAGGCGCCTACAAGAGACCCAGTACTTC

j_call: TRBJ2-7
d_call: TRBD2
clone_size: NA
v_call: TRBV29-1
cdr3_aa: CSVLAGSSYEQYF
cdr3_nt: TGCAGCGTTCTAGCGGGAAGTTCCTACGAGCAGTACTTC

j_call: TRBJ1-4
d_call: TRBD1
clone_size: NA
v_call: TRBV19
cdr3_aa: CASMGTGSGKLFF
cdr3_nt: TGTGCCAGTATGGGGACAGGGTCGGGAAAACTGTTTTTT

j_call: TRBJ2-7
d_call: NA
clone_size: NA
v_call: TRBV7-2
cdr3_aa: CASSLTLAYEQYF
cdr3_nt: TGTGCCAGCAGCCTTACCCTAGCCTACGAGCAGTACTTC

j_call: TRBJ1-3
d_call: TRBD1
clone_size: NA
v_call: TRBV4-2
cdr3_aa: CASSQVGQGRNTIYF
cdr3_nt: TGTGCCAGCAGCCAAGTTGGACAGGGGAGAAACACCATATATTTT

j_call: TRBJ2-3
d_call: TRBD2
clone_size: NA
v_call: TRBV19
cdr3_aa: CASSMDGGRADTQYF
cdr3_nt: TGTGCCAGTAGTATGGATGGCGGGAGGGCAGATACGCAGTATTTT

j_call: TRBJ2-2
d_call: NA
clone_size: NA
v_call: TRBV3-1/TRBV3-2
cdr3_aa: CASSQIGSNTGELFF
cdr3_nt: TGTGCCAGCAGCCAAATAGGGAGTAACACCGGGGAGCTGTTTTTT

j_call: TRBJ1-5
d_call: TRBD1
clone_size: NA
v_call: TRBV25-1
cdr3_aa: CASSRTGGLAQHF
cdr3_nt: TGTGCCAGCAGCCGGACAGGGGGCCTTGCCCAGCATTTT

j_call: TRBJ1-1
d_call: NA
clone_size: NA
v_call: TRBV28
cdr3_aa: CATLKEGFTEAFF
cdr3_nt: TGTGCCACCTTGAAGGAGGGTTTCACTGAAGCTTTCTTT

j_call: TRBJ1-5
d_call: TRBD1
clone_size: once
v_call: TRBV7-2
cdr3_aa: CASSISPGTGGGQPQHF
cdr3_nt: TGTGCCAGCAGCATTAGTCCCGGGACAGGGGGCGGTCAGCCCCAGCATTTT

j_call: TRBJ1-3
d_call: NA
clone_size: NA
v_call: TRBV28
cdr3_aa: CASSVTDSGNTIYF
cdr3_nt: TGTGCCAGCAGTGTGACAGACTCTGGAAACACCATATATTTT

j_call: TRBJ2-5
d_call: NA
clone_size: NA
v_call: TRBV28
cdr3_aa: CASSLALGGETQYF
cdr3_nt: TGTGCCAGCAGTTTGGCGTTGGGGGGTGAGACCCAGTACTTC

j_call: TRBJ1-1
d_call: TRBD1
clone_size: NA
v_call: TRBV7-2
cdr3_aa: CASRRDRGATEAFF
cdr3_nt: TGTGCCAGCAGACGGGACAGGGGAGCCACTGAAGCTTTCTTT

j_call: TRBJ2-1
d_call: NA
clone_size: NA
v_call: TRBV15
cdr3_aa: CATSAHYNEQFF
cdr3_nt: TGTGCCACCAGCGCGCACTACAATGAGCAGTTCTTC

j_call: TRBJ2-1
d_call: TRBD2
clone_size: once
v_call: TRBV7-2
cdr3_aa: CASSLRRRSSGAYNEQFF
cdr3_nt: TGTGCCAGCAGCTTACGGCGTCGTTCTAGCGGAGCCTACAATGAGCAGTTCTTC

j_call: TRBJ1-4
d_call: NA
clone_size: NA
v_call: TRBV9
cdr3_aa: CASSFHQGVGEKLFF
cdr3_nt: TGTGCCAGCAGCTTCCACCAGGGCGTTGGTGAAAAACTGTTTTTT

j_call: TRBJ1-5
d_call: TRBD1
clone_size: NA
v_call: TRBV7-8
cdr3_aa: CASSRGDRGINQPQHF
cdr3_nt: TGTGCCAGCAGCCGCGGGGACAGGGGGATCAATCAGCCCCAGCATTTT